The rows below give T cell receptor beta chains drawn from one sample of a study of ipilimumab plus nivolumab after autologous stem cell transplantation. Sequencing used immunoSEQ multiplex PCR; TCRdb keeps in-frame clones, though not all of them. The data hold around 15,000 clones, with around four fifths observed a single time. The sample consisted of PBMCs, taken in a trial of ipilimumab plus nivolumab as post-transplant consolidation. The receptor source for this set is a male donor with diffuse large B-cell lymphoma. The CDR3 runs from the conserved cysteine through the conserved F or W. Fields, in order: clone size, J gene, D gene, V gene, CDR3 length, CDR3 protein, CDR3 DNA. A D gene is named only where the DNA matches it firmly. The size of a clone is reported for some rows only, either as once, few or many, or as a class for expanded clones.

- TRBJ2-1 TRBD2 TRBV11-2 15 CASSLPGGAGNEQFF TGTGCCAGCAGCTTGCCGGGGGGGGCCGGGAATGAGCAGTTCTTC
- TRBJ2-7 TRBD1 TRBV7-9 17 CASSLDPGQSFSYEQYF TGTGCCAGCAGCTTAGATCCGGGACAGAGTTTCTCCTACGAGCAGTACTTC
- TRBJ2-7 TRBD1 TRBV6-5 15 CASSTDRGRIGEQYF TGTGCCAGCAGTACGGACAGGGGGCGGATAGGCGAGCAGTACTTC
- TRBJ1-5 - TRBV7-2 16 CASSFGTPYSNQPQHF TGTGCCAGCAGCTTCGGGACACCTTATAGCAATCAGCCCCAGCATTTT
- TRBJ2-5 - TRBV7-6 16 CASSLGVGRIQETQYF TGTGCCAGCAGCTTAGGGGTGGGACGTATCCAAGAGACCCAGTACTTC
- TRBJ1-2 - TRBV15 14 CATSSEGANYGYTF TGTGCCACCAGCAGCGAGGGTGCGAACTATGGCTACACCTTC
- TRBJ2-3 - TRBV19 13 CASSPDPTDTQYF TGTGCCAGTAGCCCCGACCCCACAGATACGCAGTATTTT
- TRBJ2-3 TRBD1 TRBV5-1 15 CASSLEHRGSDTQYF TGCGCCAGCAGCTTGGAACACAGGGGTTCAGATACGCAGTATTTT
few TRBJ2-5 - TRBV6-1 14 CASSDWGGRETQYF TGTGCCAGCAGTGATTGGGGGGGCAGAGAGACCCAGTACTTC
- TRBJ2-2 TRBD2 TRBV7-6 18 CASSLGSRAGGHTGELFF TGTGCCAGCAGCTTAGGGTCAAGAGCGGGGGGGCACACCGGGGAGCTGTTTTTT
- TRBJ1-1 TRBD1 TRBV30 13 CACKRTGPTEAFF TGTGCCTGTAAGAGGACAGGACCCACTGAAGCTTTCTTT
- TRBJ2-1 TRBD2 TRBV7-6 18 CASSSKPRTSGGLNEQFF TGTGCCAGCAGCTCTAAGCCCCGGACTAGCGGGGGCCTCAATGAGCAGTTCTTC
few TRBJ2-3 - TRBV15 14 CAIKGTGGTDTQYF TGTGCCATCAAGGGGACTGGCGGCACAGATACGCAGTATTTT
few TRBJ2-3 - TRBV19 13 CASRARATDTQYF TGTGCCAGCCGTGCCCGGGCAACAGATACGCAGTATTTT
- TRBJ2-5 - TRBV6-1 14 CASSEAGGLETQYF TGTGCCAGCAGTGAAGCAGGGGGGTTGGAGACCCAGTACTTC